Each of the 9 T cell receptor beta chains below was sequenced from the same sample in a study of T-cell memory formation after mild COVID-19. One entry per CDR3 protein, called by TCRdb with MiXCR from the 5' RACE reads. The repertoire holds 300,000 to 350,000 distinct CDR3 sequences, with roughly an eighth as singletons. Material for sequencing was PBMCs or a T cell subset sorted from them (not recorded which). These receptors originate from a young man who had mild COVID-19 (a few samples of this study predate the infection). Cell type and time point are not known.

This chain connects TRBV6-5 to TRBJ1-2; the D gene is possibly TRBD1 (6 bases). CDR1 and CDR2 from the germline V gene are MNHEY and SVGAGI. The V gene lost 4 bases and the J gene lost 7 bases, with 19 bases spanning the gap. The CDR3 spans 15 residues. The CDR3 loop is CASSWSGALFSGYTF. The CDR3 bases are TGTGCCAGCAGTTGGTCAGGGGCGCTATTCTCTGGCTACACCTTC.

This sequence joins TRBV29-1 and TRBJ1-1; tentative D call: TRBD1 (5 bases). V was shortened by 4 bases and J by 0 bases, with 15 bases between the two germline ends. Germline assignment: CDR1 SQVTM and CDR2 ANQGSEA. This CDR3 spans 15 amino acids. CDR3 DNA sequence: TGCAGCGTTGGGGGGGGATGGGGGATGAACACTGAAGCTTTCTTT. It codes for CSVGGGWGMNTEAFF.

This clonotype was picked up a small number of times. The V call is TRBV29-1, the J call TRBJ2-5, with TRBD1 matching 7 bases. The V and J ends lost 0 bases and 5 bases, in that order; junction bases with no gene match: 9. The CDR3 loop spans 15 amino acids. Germline-derived CDR1 and CDR2 are SQVTM and ANQGSEA. The CDR3 loop reads CSVEDGETGWETQYF. CDR3 nucleotides: TGCAGCGTTGAAGATGGGGAGACAGGGTGGGAGACCCAGTACTTC.

The chain has TRBV4-2 and TRBJ2-7; TRBD1 agrees at 8 bases. This CDR3 has 16 amino acids. The germline CDR1 and CDR2 sequences are LGHNA and YNFKEQ. The ends lost 1 base at V and 3 bases at J; junction bases unmatched: 8. CDR3 DNA sequence: TGTGCCAGCAGCCAAGTAATGGCAGGGGGCAGCTACGAGCAGTACTTC. As protein: CASSQVMAGGSYEQYF.

J is TRBJ2-3 and V is TRBV5-6; either TRBD1 or TRBD2 may supply D (6 bases each). The CDR3 consists of 15 residues. Germline CDR1 SGHDT, CDR2 YYEEEE. The V and J ends lost 3 bases and 6 bases respectively, with 17 bases between them. The CDR3 is CASSSVGGLFDTQYF. DNA for the CDR3: TGTGCCAGCAGCTCAGTCGGGGGCCTTTTTGATACGCAGTATTTT.

This clonotype has more than one count but fewer than ten. The chain links TRBV6-5 to TRBJ1-1, with 8 nucleotides matching TRBD1. This CDR3 spans 12 amino acids. Looked up from germline, CDR1 is MNHEY and CDR2 is SVGAGI. Losses at the gene ends were 6 bases for V and 5 bases for J; bases not matched to a gene: 2. CDR3: CASRRDRTEAFF. The CDR3, as DNA: TGTGCCAGCAGGCGGGACAGGACTGAAGCTTTCTTT.

The chain uses TRBV6-5 and TRBJ1-1; D gene uncertain. Germline CDR1 MNHEY, CDR2 SVGAGI. V was cut by 0 bases and J by 1 base, with 12 bases left in between. The CDR3 totals 16 residues. CDR3 nucleotide sequence: TGTGCCAGCAGTTACTCGACCTCTACCGGGAACACTGAAGCTTTCTTT. Translation gives CASSYSTSTGNTEAFF.

There are many counts of this clonotype. The chain employs TRBV7-3 and TRBJ2-1; no firm D call. The CDR3 covers 18 residues. The germline CDR1 and CDR2 sequences are SGHTA and FQGTGA. Between the trimmed V and J ends, which lost 5 bases and 2 bases, there was a span of 22 bases. The CDR3 DNA reads TGTGCCAGCAGCACATCTGTCATCAGGCGCCAGCCCTACAATGAGCAGTTCTTC. Protein: CASSTSVIRRQPYNEQFF.

This clonotype appeared a few times. CDR3 residues: CASATGGLGTDTQYF. The CDR3 DNA reads as TGCGCCAGCGCAACAGGGGGCCTCGGCACAGATACGCAGTATTTT. The rearrangement uses TRBV5-1 and TRBJ2-3; 9 positions agree with TRBD1. From germline, CDR1 is SGHRS and CDR2 YFSETQ. The CDR3 loop spans 15 amino acids. The V gene end was trimmed by 7 bases and the J gene end by 1 base; junction bases not matched to a gene: 7. Drawing the rest from reference TRBV5-1 and TRBJ2-3, the complete variable domain is KAGVTQTPRYLIKTRGQQVTLSCSPISGHRSVSWYQQTPGQGLQFLFEYFSETQRNKGNFPGRFSGRQFSNSRSEMNVSTLELGDSALYLCASATGGLGTDTQYFGPGTRLTVL.